This T cell receptor beta chain was obtained from a study of beta chain features in type 1 diabetes. This clone was counted a few times. Its specificity is unknown. The junction does not match germline at one end; this may be a read error. In germline, CDR1 is SQVTM, CDR2 ANQGSEA. The CDR3 consists of 13 residues. Expressed TCRB transcripts got sequenced, as all isolated RNA was reverse transcribed. The table came from immunoSEQ multiplex PCR; TCRdb's copy has only in-frame clones and leaves some out. The table shows 130,000 or so clones, with 9% to 10% occurring only once. Study-wide findings and caveats: Shorter TCRB CDR3s, moderately but significantly so, marked every one of the four CD4+ subsets in Type 1 diabetes patients.

The chain has TRBV29-1 and TRBJ2-7, with 8 bases lining up with TRBD2. The sequencing sample was made of central memory CD4+ T cells from blood. The TCR originated in a woman aged 35 to 49 in good health. In nucleotides, the CDR3 is TGCAGCGTTGTAGCGGGGAGCCGCTACGCGCAGTACTTC. It encodes CSVVAGSRYAQYF.